This TCR beta chain emerged from a study of T cell repertoires in ileal Crohn's disease. About the study: Operated complications were stricturing disease (approximately 61%) and penetrating disease (around 39%).

The CDR3 loop spans 15 amino acids. Germline CDR1 is ENHRY and CDR2 is SYGVKD. V was cut by 6 bases and J by 6 bases, with 15 bases left in between. Measured with immunoSEQ multiplex PCR; TCRdb has only the in-frame clones, and not every one. The table shows about 7,000 clones, with under 75% occurring only once. By frequency in the sample, this clone is large. The sequence was collected from an adult with Crohn's disease. V usage is TRBV10-3 and J usage is TRBJ1-6; D is possibly TRBD1 (5 bases). Specimen: ileal tissue. CDR3 in amino acids: CAISLWGGGNSPLHF. The CDR3 nucleotides read TGTGCCATCAGCCTGTGGGGGGGAGGTAATTCACCCCTCCACTTT.